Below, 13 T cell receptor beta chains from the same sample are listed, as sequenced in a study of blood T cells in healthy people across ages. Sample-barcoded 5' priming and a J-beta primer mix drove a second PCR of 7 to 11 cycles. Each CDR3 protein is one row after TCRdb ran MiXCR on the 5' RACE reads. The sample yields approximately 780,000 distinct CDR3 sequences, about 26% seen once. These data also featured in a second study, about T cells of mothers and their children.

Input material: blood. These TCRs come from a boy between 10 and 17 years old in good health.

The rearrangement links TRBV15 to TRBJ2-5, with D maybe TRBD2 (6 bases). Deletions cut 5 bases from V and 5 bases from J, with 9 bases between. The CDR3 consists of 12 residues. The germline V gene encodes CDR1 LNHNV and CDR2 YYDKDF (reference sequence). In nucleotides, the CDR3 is TGTGCCACCAGCGGCCGGGGGGAGACCCAGTACTTC. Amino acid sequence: CATSGRGETQYF.

The CDR3, as DNA: TGTGCCAGCTCACCACCTTCCCTTTCCTACGAGCAGTACTTC. Translation gives CASSPPSLSYEQYF. The chain combines TRBV18 with TRBJ2-7; D is undetermined. The germline V gene encodes CDR1 KGHSH and CDR2 LQKENI. Trimming shortened V by 0 bases and J by 1 base, and 7 bases separated the two germline ends. CDR3 length: 14 residues.

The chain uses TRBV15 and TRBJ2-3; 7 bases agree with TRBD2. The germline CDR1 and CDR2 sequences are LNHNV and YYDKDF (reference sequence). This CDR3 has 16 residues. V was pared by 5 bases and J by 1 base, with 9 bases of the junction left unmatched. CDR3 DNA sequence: TGTGCCACCAGCGGGAGGCGGCTAGCGGGCACAGATACGCAGTATTTT. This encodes CATSGRRLAGTDTQYF.

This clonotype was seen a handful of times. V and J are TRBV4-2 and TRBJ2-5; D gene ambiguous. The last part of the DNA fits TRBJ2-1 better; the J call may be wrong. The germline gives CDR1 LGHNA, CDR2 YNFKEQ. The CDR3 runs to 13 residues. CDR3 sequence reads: CASSQVVGNEQFF. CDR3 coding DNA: TGTGCCAGCAGCCAAGTGGTGGGTAATGAGCAGTTCTTC.

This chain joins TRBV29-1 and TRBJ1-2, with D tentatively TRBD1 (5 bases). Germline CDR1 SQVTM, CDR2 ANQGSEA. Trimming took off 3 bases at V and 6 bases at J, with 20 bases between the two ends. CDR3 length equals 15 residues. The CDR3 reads CSVDWGGFLLDGYTF. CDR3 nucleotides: TGCAGCGTTGATTGGGGGGGTTTTCTGTTAGATGGCTACACCTTC.

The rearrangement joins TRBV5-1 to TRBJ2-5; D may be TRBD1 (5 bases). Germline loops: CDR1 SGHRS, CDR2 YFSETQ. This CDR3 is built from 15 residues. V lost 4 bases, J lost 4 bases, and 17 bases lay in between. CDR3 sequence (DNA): TGCGCCAGCAGCACTGGACAACTACACGTAGAGACCCAGTACTTC. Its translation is CASSTGQLHVETQYF.

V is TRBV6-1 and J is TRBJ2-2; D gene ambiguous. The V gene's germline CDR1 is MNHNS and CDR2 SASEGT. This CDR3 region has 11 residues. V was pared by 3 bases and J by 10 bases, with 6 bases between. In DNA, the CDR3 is TGTGCCAGCAGTGACCGACAGGAGCTGTTTTTT. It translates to CASSDRQELFF.

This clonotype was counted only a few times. The CDR3 sequence is CASSVGSYEQYF. CDR3 bases: TGTGCCAGCAGTGTAGGCTCCTACGAGCAGTACTTC. The genes are TRBV27 and TRBJ2-7, with D hard to call. V was pared by 5 bases and J by 0 bases, with 5 bases between. The CDR3 is made up of 12 amino acids. Germline assignment: CDR1 MNHEY and CDR2 SMNVEV (reference sequence).

The CDR3 loop reads CASSPGTGVAKNIQYF. The CDR3 DNA sequence: TGTGCCAGCAGTCCTGGGACAGGTGTAGCCAAAAACATTCAGTACTTC. The gene calls are TRBV12-3 or TRBV12-4 and TRBJ2-4; 8 nucleotides agree with TRBD1. This CDR3 has 16 residues. With V trimmed by 5 bases and J by 0 bases, 6 bases remained unmatched.

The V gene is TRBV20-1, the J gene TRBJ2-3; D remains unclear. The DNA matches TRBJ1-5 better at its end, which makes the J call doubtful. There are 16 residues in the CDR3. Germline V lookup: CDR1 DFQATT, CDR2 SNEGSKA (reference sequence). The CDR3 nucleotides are TGCAGTGCTAGCAGCGGGAGTGGGGTTGGCACAGATACGCAGCATTTT. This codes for CSASSGSGVGTDTQHF.

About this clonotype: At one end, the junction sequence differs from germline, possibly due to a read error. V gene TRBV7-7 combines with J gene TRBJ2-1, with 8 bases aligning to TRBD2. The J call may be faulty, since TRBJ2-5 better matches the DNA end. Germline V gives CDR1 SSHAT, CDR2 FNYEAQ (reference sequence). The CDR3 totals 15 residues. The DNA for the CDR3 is TGTGCTAGCACCGAACTACGGGGGGGCTCAGAGACCCAGTACTTC. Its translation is CASTELRGGSETQYF.

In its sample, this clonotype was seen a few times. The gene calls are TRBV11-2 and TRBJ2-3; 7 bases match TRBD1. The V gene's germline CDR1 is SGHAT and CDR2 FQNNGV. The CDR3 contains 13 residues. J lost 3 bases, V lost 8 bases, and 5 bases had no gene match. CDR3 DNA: TGTGCCAGCTGCAGACAGGGAACAGATACGCAGTATTTT. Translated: CASCRQGTDTQYF. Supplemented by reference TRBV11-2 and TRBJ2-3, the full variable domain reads EAGVAQSPRYKIIEKRQSVAFWCNPISGHATLYWYQQILGQGPKLLIQFQNNGVVDDSQLPKDRFSAERLKGVDSTLKIQPAKLEDSAVYLCASCRQGTDTQYFGPGTRLTVL.

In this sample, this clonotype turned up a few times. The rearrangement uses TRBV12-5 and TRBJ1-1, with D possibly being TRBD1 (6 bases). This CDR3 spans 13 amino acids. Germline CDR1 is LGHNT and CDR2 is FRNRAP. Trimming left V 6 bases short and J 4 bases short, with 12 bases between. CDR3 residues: CASGLGGSTEAFF. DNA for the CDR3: TGTGCTAGTGGCCTAGGGGGGTCCACTGAAGCTTTCTTT.